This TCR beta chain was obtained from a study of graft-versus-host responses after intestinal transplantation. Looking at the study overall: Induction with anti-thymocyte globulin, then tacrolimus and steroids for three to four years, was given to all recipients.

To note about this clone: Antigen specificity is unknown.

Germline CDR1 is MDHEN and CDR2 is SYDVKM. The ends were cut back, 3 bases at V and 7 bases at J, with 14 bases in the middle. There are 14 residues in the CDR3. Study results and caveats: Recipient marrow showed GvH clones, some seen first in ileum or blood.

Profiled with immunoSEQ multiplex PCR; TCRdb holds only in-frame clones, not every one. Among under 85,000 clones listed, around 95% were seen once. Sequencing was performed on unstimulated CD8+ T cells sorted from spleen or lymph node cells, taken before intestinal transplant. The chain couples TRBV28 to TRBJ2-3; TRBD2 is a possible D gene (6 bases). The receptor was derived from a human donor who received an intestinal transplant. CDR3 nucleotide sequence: TGTGCCAGCAGTTTGTTAGCGGAGGGTAATACGCAGTATTTT. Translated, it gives CASSLLAEGNTQYF.